This TCR beta chain was obtained from a study of vaccination and CD4 T cells after COVID-19. Study background: Each control was exposed to a CEFX pool, an HIV-1 Nef pool, or no peptide at all.

Sequence data for DNA of cultured CD4+ T cells were generated by the Oncomine TCR Beta short-read assay. Cultures of CD4+ T cells served as the source for extracting genomic DNA. TCRdb reprocessed the PCR reads with MiXCR, giving one entry per CDR3 protein. The sample holds some 9,100 distinct CDR3 sequences, under 35% seen once. Worth noting for this clonotype: Its antigen is as yet unknown.

As to treatment: roughly 10-day PBMC culture with coronavirus spike peptide pools or control peptides (ViraFEST assay). CD4+ T cells of the unexposed donor were collected before the COVID-19 pandemic (2011-2018). Regarding the study as a whole: A relatively small number of convalescent patients were studied, and no early post-infection timepoints were included.

Sequences were obtained from CD4+ T cells from blood, cultured in vitro. The origin of this receptor is a human donor in good health.

DNA for the CDR3: TGTGCCAGCAGCTTAGGGGCGGGAGGGCACAATGAGCAGTTCTTC. This sequence encodes CASSLGAGGHNEQFF. The rearrangement links TRBV7-6 to TRBJ2-1, with 9 bases identical to TRBD2. Germline V lookup: CDR1 SGHVS, CDR2 FNYEAQ. After removal of 1 base from V and 5 bases from J, the junction contained 3 bases not matched to a gene. The CDR3 consists of 15 residues.